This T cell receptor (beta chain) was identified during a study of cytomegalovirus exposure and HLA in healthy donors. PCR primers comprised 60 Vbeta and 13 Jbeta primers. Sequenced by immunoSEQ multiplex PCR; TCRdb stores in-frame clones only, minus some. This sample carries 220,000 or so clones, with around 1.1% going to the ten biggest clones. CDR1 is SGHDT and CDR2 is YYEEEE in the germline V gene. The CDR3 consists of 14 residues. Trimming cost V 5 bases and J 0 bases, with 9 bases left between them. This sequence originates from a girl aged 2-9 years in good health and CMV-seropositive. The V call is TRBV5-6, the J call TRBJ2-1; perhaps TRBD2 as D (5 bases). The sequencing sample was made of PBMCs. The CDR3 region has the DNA TGTGCCAGCAGTTTTGGGAGCTCCTACAATGAGCAGTTCTTC. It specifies CASSFGSSYNEQFF.